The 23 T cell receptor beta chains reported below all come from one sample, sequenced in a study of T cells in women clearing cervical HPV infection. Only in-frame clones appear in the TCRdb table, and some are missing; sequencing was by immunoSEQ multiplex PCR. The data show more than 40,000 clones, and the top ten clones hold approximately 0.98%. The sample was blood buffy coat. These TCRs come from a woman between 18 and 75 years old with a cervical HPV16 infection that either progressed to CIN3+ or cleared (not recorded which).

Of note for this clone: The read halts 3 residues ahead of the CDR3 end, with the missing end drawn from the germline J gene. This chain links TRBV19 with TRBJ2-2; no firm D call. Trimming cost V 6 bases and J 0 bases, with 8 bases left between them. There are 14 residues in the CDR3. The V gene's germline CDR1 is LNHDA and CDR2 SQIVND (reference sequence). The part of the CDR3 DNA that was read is TGTGCCAGTAGACGGTCCACGAACACCGGGGAG. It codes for CASRRSTNTGE. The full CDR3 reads CASRRSTNTGELFF.

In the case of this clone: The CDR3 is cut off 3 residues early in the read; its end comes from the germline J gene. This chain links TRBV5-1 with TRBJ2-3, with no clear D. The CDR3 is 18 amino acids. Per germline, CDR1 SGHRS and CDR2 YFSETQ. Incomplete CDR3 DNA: TGCGCCAGCAGCCATTACGAATTAGGGTTTCGGCCCAATCAGCCG. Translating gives CASSHYELGFRPNQP. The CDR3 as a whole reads CASSHYELGFRPNQPQYF.

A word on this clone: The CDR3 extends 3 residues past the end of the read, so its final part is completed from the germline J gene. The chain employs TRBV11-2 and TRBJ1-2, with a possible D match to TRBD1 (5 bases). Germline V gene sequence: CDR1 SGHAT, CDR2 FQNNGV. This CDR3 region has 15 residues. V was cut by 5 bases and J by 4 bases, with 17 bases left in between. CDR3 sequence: CASSRGQGLGYGYTF. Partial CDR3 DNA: TGTGCCAGCAGCAGGGGTCAGGGACTGGGCTATGGC.

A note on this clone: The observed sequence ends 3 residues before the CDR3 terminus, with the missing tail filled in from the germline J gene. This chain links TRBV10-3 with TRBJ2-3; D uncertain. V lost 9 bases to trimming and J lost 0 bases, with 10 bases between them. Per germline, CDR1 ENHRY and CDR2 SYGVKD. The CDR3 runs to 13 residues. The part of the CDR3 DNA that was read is TGTGCCATTAGAATCTCTAGCACAGATACG. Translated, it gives CAIRISSTDT. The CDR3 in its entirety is CAIRISSTDTQYF.

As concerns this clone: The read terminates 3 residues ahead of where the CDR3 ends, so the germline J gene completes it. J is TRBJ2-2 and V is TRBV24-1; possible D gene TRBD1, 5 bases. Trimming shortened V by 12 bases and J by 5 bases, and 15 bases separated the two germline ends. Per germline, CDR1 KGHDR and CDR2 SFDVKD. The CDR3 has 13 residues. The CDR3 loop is CAARQGTTGELFF. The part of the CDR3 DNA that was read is TGTGCCGCGCGGCAGGGAACAACCGGGGAG.

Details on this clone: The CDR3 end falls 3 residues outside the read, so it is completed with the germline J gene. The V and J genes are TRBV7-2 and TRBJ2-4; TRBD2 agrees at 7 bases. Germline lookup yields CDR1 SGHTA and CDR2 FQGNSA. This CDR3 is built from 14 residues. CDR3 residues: CASSLPGRDYGQYF. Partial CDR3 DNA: TGTGCCAGCAGCTTACCGGGGCGGGACTATGGT.

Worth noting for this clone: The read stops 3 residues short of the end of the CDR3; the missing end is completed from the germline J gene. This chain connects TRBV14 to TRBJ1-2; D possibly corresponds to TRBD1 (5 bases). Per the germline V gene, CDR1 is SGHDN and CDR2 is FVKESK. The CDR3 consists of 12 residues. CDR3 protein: CASSQGPQDYTF. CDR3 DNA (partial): TGTGCCAGCAGCCAAGGGCCACAGGAC. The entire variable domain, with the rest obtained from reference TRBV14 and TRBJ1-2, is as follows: EAGVTQFPSHSVIEKGQTVTLRCDPISGHDNLYWYRRVMGKEIKFLLHFVKESKQDESGMPNNRFLAERTGGTYSTLKVQPAELEDSGVYFCASSQGPQDYTFGSGTRLTVV.

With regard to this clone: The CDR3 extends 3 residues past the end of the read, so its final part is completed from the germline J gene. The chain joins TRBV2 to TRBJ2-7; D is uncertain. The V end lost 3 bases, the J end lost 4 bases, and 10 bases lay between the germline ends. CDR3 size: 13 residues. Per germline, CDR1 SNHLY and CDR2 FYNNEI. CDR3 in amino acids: CASSEWQSYEQYF. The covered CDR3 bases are TGTGCCAGCAGTGAGTGGCAGTCATACGAG. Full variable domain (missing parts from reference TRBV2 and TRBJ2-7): EPEVTQTPSHQVTQMGQEVILRCVPISNHLYFYWYRQILGQKVEFLVSFYNNEISEKSEIFDDQFSVERPDGSNFTLKIRSTKLEDSAMYFCASSEWQSYEQYFGPGTRLTVT.

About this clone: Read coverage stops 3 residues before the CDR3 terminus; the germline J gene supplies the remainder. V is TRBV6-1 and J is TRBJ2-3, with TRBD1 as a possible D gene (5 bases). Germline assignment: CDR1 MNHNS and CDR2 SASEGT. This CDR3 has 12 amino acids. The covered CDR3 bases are TGTGCCAGCATTGATCCCTCAGGGCCG. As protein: CASIDPSGP. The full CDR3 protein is CASIDPSGPQYF.

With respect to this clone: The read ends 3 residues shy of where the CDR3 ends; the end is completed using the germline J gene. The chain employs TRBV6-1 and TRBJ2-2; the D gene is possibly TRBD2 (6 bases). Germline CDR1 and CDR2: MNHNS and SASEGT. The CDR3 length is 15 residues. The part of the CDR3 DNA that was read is TGTGCCAGCAGTAAAGGGGACTCCAATAATGAAAAG. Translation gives CASSKGDSNNEK. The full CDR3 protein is CASSKGDSNNEKLFF.

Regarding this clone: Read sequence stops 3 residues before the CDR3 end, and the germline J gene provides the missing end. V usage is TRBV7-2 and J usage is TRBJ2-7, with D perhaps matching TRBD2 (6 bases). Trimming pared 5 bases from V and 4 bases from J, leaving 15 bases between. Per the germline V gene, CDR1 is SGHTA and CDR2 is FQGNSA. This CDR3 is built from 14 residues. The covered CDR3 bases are TGTGCCAGCAGCCCGCGGGCGGGAACTTACGAG. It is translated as CASSPRAGTYE. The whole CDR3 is CASSPRAGTYEQYF.

The covered CDR3 bases are TGTGCCAGCAGTGATAGCGGGGGGGCCACAGATACG. It codes for CASSDSGGATDT. The entire CDR3 protein reads CASSDSGGATDTQYF. The V and J genes are TRBV6-4 and TRBJ2-3, with TRBD2 matching over 11 bases. The CDR3 end falls 3 residues outside the read, so it is completed with the germline J gene. Germline V CDR1 and CDR2: MRHNA, SNTAGT. V lost 3 bases to trimming and J lost 2 bases; unmatched junction nucleotides: 1. The CDR3 is made up of 15 amino acids.

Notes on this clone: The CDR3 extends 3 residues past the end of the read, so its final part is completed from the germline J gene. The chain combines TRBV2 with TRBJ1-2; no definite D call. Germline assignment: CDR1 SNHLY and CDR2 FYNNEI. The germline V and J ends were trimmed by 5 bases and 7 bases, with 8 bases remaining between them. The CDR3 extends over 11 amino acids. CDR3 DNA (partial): TGTGCCAGCAGTACCCTCGGTGGC. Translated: CASSTLGG. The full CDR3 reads CASSTLGGYTF.

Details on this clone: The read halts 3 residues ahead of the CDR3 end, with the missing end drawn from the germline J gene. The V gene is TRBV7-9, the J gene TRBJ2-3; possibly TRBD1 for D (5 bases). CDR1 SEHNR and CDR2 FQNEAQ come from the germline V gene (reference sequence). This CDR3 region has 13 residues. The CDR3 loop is CASSLSGQETQYF. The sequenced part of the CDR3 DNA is TGTGCCAGCAGCTTATCAGGACAAGAGACG.

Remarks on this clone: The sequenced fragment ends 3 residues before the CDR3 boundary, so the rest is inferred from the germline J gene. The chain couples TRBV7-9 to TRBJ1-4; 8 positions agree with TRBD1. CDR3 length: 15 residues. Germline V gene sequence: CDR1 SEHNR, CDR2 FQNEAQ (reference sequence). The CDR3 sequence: CASSLGDRLNSPLFF. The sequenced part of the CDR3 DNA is TGTGCCAGCAGCTTAGGGGACAGGTTAAATTCACCA.

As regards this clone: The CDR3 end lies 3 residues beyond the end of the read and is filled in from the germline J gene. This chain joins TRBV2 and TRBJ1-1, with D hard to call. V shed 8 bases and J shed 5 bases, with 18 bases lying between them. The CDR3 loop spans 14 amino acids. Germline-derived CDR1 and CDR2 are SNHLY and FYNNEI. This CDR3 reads CASSNVRSRTEAFF. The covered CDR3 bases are TGTGCCAGCTCTAATGTCAGGTCACGGACTGAA. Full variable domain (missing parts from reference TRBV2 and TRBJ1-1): EPEVTQTPSHQVTQMGQEVILRCVPISNHLYFYWYRQILGQKVEFLVSFYNNEISEKSEIFDDQFSVERPDGSNFTLKIRSTKLEDSAMYFCASSNVRSRTEAFFGQGTRLTVV.

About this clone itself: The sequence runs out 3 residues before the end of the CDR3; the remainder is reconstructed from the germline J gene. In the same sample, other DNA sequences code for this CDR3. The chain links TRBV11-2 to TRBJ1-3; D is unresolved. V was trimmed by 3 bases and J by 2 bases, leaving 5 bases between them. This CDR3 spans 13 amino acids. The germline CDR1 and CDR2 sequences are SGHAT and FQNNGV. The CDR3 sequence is CASSFAAGNTIYF. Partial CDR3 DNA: TGTGCCAGCAGCTTTGCGGCTGGAAACACC.

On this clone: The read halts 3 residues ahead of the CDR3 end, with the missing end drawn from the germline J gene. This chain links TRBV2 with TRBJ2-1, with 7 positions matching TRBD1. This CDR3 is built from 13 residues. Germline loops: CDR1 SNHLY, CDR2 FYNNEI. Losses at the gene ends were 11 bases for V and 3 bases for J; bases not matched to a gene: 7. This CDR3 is CAAQGVFYNEQFF. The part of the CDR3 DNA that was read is TGTGCCGCCCAGGGGGTGTTCTACAATGAG.

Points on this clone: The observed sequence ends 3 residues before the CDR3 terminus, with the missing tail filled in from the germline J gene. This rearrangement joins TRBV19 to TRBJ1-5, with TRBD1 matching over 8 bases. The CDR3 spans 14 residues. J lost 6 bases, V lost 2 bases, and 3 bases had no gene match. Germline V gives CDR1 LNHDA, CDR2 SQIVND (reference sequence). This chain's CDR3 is CASSIRGTGQPQHF. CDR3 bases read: TGTGCCAGTAGTATAAGGGGGACAGGTCAGCCC.

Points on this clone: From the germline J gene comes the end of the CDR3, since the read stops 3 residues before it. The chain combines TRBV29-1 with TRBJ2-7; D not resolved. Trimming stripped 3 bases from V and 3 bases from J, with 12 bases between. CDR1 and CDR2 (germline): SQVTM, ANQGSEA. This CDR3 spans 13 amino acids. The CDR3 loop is CSVEGLTNYEQYF. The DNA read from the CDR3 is TGCAGCGTTGAGGGTCTCACTAACTACGAG.

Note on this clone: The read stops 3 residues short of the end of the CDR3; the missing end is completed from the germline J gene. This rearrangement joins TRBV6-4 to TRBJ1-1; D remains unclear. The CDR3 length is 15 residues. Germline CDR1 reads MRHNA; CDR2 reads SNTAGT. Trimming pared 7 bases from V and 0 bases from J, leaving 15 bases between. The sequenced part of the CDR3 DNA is TGTGCCAGCAAAACGCAGGACTCGATGAACACTGAA. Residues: CASKTQDSMNTE. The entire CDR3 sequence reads CASKTQDSMNTEAFF.

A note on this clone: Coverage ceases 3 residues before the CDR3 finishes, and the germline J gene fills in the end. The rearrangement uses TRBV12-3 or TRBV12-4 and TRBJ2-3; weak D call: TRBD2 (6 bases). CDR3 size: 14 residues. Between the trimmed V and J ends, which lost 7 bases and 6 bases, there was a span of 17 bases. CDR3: CASITGTPSDTQYF. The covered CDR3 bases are TGTGCCAGCATTACCGGGACTCCCTCGGATACG.

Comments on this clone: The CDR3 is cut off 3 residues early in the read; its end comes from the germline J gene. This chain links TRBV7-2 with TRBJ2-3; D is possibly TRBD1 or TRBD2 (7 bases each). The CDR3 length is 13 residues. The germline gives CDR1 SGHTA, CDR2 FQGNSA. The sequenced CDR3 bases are TGTGCCAGCAGCCAGGGGGAGGGGCAGCCG. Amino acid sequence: CASSQGEGQP. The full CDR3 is CASSQGEGQPQYF.